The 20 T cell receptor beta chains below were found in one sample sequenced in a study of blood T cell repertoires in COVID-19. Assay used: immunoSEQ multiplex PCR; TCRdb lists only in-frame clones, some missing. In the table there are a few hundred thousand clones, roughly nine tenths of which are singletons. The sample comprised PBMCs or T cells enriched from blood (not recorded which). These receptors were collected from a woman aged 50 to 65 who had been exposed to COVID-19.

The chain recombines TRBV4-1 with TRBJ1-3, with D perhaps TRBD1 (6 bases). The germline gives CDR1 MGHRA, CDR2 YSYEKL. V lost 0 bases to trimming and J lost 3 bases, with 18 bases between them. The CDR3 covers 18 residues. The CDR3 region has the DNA TGCGCCAGCAGCCAAGAATCTCTAGGGGGTAATATTGGAAACACCATATATTTT. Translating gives CASSQESLGGNIGNTIYF.

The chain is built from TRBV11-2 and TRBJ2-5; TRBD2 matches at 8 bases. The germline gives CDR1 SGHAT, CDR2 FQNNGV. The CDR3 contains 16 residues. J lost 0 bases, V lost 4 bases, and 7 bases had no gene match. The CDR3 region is CASSYHRLANQETQYF. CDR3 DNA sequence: TGTGCCAGCAGCTACCATCGACTAGCGAACCAAGAGACCCAGTACTTC.

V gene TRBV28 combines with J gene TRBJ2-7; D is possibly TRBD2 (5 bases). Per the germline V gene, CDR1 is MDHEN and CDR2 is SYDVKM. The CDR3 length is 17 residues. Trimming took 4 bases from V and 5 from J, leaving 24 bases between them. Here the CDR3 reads CASSSTGLGRGPNEQYF. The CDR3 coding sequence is TGTGCCAGCAGTTCAACTGGGCTGGGCCGAGGGCCCAACGAGCAGTACTTC.

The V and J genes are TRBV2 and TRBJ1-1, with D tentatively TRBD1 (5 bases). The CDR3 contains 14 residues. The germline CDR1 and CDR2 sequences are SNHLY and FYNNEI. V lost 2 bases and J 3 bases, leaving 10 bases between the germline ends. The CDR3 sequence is CASSEWGLDTEAFF. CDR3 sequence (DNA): TGTGCCAGCAGTGAATGGGGCTTGGACACTGAAGCTTTCTTT.

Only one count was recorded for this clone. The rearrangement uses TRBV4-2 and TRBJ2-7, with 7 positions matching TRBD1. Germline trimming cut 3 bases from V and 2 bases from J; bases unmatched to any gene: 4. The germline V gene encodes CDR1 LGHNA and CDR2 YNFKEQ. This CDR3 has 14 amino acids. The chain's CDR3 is CASSQVQGAYEQYF. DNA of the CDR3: TGTGCCAGCAGCCAGGTCCAGGGGGCCTACGAGCAGTACTTC.

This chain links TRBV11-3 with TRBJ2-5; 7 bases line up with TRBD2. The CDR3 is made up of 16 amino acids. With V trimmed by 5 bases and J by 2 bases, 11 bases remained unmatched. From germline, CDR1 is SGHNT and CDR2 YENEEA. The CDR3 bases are TGTGCCAGCAGCCCGGGGCGGGGAGGGCTGCAAGAGACCCAGTACTTC. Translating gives CASSPGRGGLQETQYF.

The CDR3 spells CASSHAGASYEQYF. CDR3 nucleotides: TGTGCCAGCAGCCACGCGGGGGCCTCCTACGAGCAGTACTTC. V gene TRBV4-2 combines with J gene TRBJ2-7; maybe TRBD2 (7 bases). Germline CDR1 reads LGHNA; CDR2 reads YNFKEQ. V lost 3 bases to trimming and J lost 0 bases, with 9 bases between them. CDR3 length: 14 amino acids.

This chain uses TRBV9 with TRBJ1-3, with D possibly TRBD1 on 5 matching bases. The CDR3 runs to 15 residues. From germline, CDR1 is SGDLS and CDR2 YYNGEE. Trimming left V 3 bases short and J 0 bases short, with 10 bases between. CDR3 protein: CASSEGSSSGNTIYF. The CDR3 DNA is TGTGCCAGCAGCGAGGGGTCGAGCTCTGGAAACACCATATATTTT.

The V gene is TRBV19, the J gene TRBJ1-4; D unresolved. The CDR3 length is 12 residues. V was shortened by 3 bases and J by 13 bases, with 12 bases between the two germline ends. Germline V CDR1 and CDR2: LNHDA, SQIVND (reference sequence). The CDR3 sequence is CASSIPLRGLFF. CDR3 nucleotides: TGTGCCAGTAGTATCCCACTCCGGGGACTGTTTTTT.

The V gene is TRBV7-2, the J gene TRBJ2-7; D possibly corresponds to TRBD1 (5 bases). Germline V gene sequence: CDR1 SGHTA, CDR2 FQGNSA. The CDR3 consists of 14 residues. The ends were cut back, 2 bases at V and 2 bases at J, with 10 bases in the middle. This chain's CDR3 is CASSLSGQTYEQYF. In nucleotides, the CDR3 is TGTGCCAGCAGCTTATCCGGACAAACCTACGAGCAGTACTTC.

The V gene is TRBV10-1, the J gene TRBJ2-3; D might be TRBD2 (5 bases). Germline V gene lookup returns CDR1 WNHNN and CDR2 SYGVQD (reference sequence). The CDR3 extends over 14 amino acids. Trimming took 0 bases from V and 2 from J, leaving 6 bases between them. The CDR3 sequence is CASSESGVTDTQYF. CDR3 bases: TGCGCCAGCAGTGAGTCCGGGGTCACAGATACGCAGTATTTT.

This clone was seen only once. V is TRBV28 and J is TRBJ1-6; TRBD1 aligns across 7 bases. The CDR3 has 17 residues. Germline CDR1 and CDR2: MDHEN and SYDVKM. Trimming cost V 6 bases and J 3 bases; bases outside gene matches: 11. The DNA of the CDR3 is TGTGCCAGCAGCGAAGGCCGGGGACAGTTCTATAATTCACCCCTCCACTTT. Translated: CASSEGRGQFYNSPLHF.

The CDR3 is CASNPGTGGPSGTEAFF. CDR3 bases: TGTGCCAGCAATCCAGGGACAGGGGGGCCGAGTGGCACTGAAGCTTTCTTT. The chain carries TRBV2 and TRBJ1-1, with 11 bases aligning to TRBD1. CDR3 length equals 17 residues. The germline CDR1 and CDR2 sequences are SNHLY and FYNNEI. The V and J ends lost 7 bases and 4 bases, in that order; junction bases with no gene match: 14.

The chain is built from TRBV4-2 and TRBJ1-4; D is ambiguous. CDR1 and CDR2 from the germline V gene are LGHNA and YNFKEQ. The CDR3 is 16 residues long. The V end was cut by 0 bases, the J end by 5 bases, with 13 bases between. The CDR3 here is CASSQDSWQSNEKLFF. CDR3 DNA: TGTGCCAGCAGCCAAGATTCATGGCAGTCCAATGAAAAACTGTTTTTT.

CDR3 loop: CASSERRTAQETQYF. For the CDR3, the DNA is TGTGCCAGCAGCGAGAGGCGGACAGCCCAAGAGACCCAGTACTTC. This chain connects TRBV6-5 to TRBJ2-5; maybe TRBD1 (6 bases). The CDR3 is made up of 15 amino acids. Between the trimmed V and J ends, which lost 6 bases and 1 base, there was a span of 15 bases. Per the germline V gene, CDR1 is MNHEY and CDR2 is SVGAGI.

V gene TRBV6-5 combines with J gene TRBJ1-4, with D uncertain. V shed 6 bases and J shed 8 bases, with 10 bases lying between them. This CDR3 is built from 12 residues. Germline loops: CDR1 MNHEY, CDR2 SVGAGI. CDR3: CASRRTEEKLFF. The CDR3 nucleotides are TGTGCCAGCAGAAGGACTGAAGAAAAACTGTTTTTT.

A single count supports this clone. The DNA for the CDR3 is TGTGCCAGCAGCTTAGAATTTGGAACAGAAACGAACACTGAAGCTTTCTTT. As protein: CASSLEFGTETNTEAFF. The rearrangement uses TRBV7-9 and TRBJ1-1, with unresolved D. Trimming left V 1 base short and J 1 base short, with 16 bases between. The CDR3 runs 17 residues. Germline values: CDR1 SEHNR, CDR2 FQNEAQ (reference sequence).

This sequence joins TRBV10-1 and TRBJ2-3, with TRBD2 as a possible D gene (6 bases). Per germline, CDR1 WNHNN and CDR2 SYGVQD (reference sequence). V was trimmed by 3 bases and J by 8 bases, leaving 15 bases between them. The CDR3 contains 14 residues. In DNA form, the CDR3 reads TGCGCCAGCAGTGACACGGCGGGACTTACTACGCAGTATTTT. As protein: CASSDTAGLTTQYF.

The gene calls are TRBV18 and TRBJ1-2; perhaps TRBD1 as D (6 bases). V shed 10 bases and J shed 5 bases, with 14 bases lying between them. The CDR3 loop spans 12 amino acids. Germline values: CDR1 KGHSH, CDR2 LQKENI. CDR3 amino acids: CATTQGEYGYTF. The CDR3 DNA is TGTGCCACCACACAGGGCGAGTATGGCTACACCTTC.

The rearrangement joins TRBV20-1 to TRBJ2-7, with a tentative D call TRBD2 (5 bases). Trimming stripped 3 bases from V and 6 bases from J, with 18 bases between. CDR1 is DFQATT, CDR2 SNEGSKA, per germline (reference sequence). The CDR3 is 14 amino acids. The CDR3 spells CSASGNGVRREQYF. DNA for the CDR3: TGCAGTGCTAGTGGTAACGGGGTCCGACGCGAGCAGTACTTC.